This T cell receptor (beta chain) appears in the sequencing data of a study of T cell changes during pregnancy in multiple sclerosis. V was shortened by 3 bases and J by 1 base, with 9 bases between the two germline ends. The CDR3 spans 14 residues. Looked up from germline, CDR1 is SEHNR and CDR2 is FQNEAQ (reference sequence). The repertoire was sequenced with immunoSEQ multiplex PCR; TCRdb's copy has only in-frame clones and lacks some. This table holds tens of thousands of clones, 70% to 90% found once. This TCR derives from a female donor with multiple sclerosis, enrolled in a pregnancy study. Sequencing was performed on CD4+ T cells from peripheral blood mononuclear cells, taken in the third trimester of pregnancy. This chain links TRBV7-9 with TRBJ1-1; no reliable D call. CDR3 protein: CASSFPTGNTEAFF. Here the CDR3 DNA reads TGTGCCAGCAGCTTCCCAACCGGGAACACTGAAGCTTTCTTT.